The 5 T cell receptor beta chains below come from one sample, sequenced in a study of T cell responses to AZD1222 COVID-19 vaccine. Profiling relied on immunoSEQ multiplex PCR, and the TCRdb table lists in-frame clones only, not all of them. The sample has more than 150,000 clones; 85% to 90% are singletons. Sequenced here: peripheral blood, sampled on day 0 of AZD1222 vaccination. The receptors shown here come from an adult in good health.

The chain links TRBV13 to TRBJ2-2; D uncertain. CDR3 length equals 14 residues. The V end was cut by 2 bases, the J end by 1 base, with 5 bases between. Germline V gene data show CDR1 as PRHDT and CDR2 as FYEKMQ (reference sequence). CDR3 DNA: TGTGCCAGCAGCTTATTCCAGAACACCGGGGAGCTGTTTTTT. It encodes CASSLFQNTGELFF.

The genes are TRBV10-3 and TRBJ1-3; maybe TRBD1 (5 bases). CDR3 length: 14 amino acids. The germline CDR1 and CDR2 sequences are ENHRY and SYGVKD. The ends were cut back, 6 bases at V and 4 bases at J, with 13 bases in the middle. The CDR3 nucleotides read TGTGCCATCAGCGAAACGGGGGGAGGAAACACCATATATTTT. Encoded protein: CAISETGGGNTIYF.

This rearrangement joins TRBV7-2 to TRBJ2-1; 14 bases align to TRBD2. From germline, CDR1 is SGHTA and CDR2 FQGNSA. Trimming at V came to 4 bases and at J to 2 bases, leaving 7 bases not matched to a gene. The CDR3 totals 18 residues. CDR3 protein: CASSSTGLAGGTYNEQFF. The CDR3 coding sequence is TGTGCCAGCAGCTCAACCGGACTAGCGGGGGGTACCTACAATGAGCAGTTCTTC.

V is TRBV5-1 and J is TRBJ2-7; tentatively, D is TRBD1 or TRBD2 (5 bases each). Trimming removed 3 bases from V and 2 bases from J, with 18 bases in between. CDR1 SGHRS and CDR2 YFSETQ come from the germline V gene. This CDR3 is built from 16 residues. CDR3 nucleotides: TGCGCCAGCAGCTGGGTCCCGGGACCAAAAGCCTACGAGCAGTACTTC. This translates into CASSWVPGPKAYEQYF.

CDR3 sequence reads: CAISDRGNTEAFF. The CDR3 DNA sequence: TGTGCCATCTCGGACAGGGGGAACACTGAAGCTTTCTTT. V gene TRBV10-3 combines with J gene TRBJ1-1, with 9 bases aligning to TRBD1. Per germline, CDR1 ENHRY and CDR2 SYGVKD. This CDR3 is built from 13 residues. Losses at the gene ends were 8 bases for V and 1 base for J; bases not matched to a gene: 2.